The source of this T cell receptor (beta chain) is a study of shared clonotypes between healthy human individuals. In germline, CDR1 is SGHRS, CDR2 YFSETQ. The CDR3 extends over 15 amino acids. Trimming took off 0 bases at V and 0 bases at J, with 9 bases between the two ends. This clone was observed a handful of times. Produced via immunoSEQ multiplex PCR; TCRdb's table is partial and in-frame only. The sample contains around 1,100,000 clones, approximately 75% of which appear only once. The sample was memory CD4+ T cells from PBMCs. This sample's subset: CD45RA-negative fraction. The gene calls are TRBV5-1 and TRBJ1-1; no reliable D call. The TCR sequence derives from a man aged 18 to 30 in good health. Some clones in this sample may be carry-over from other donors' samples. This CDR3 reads CASSLEEGLNTEAFF. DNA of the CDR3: TGCGCCAGCAGCTTGGAGGAGGGCTTGAACACTGAAGCTTTCTTT. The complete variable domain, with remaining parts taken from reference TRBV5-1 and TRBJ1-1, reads KAGVTQTPRYLIKTRGQQVTLSCSPISGHRSVSWYQQTPGQGLQFLFEYFSETQRNKGNFPGRFSGRQFSNSRSEMNVSTLELGDSALYLCASSLEEGLNTEAFFGQGTRLTVV.